The next 3 T cell receptor beta chains were all read from a single sample in a study of blood T cell repertoires in COVID-19. The protocol was immunoSEQ multiplex PCR, while the TCRdb copy is restricted to in-frame clones and leaves out a portion. The sample gives a few hundred thousand clones, around 83% of which show up once; just over 6.5% is in the top ten. What was sequenced was PBMCs or T cells enriched from blood (not recorded which). Receptor source: a woman aged 45-60 years who had been exposed to COVID-19.

In its sample, this clone was seen once. This chain connects TRBV5-6 to TRBJ2-2; TRBD2 might be the D (6 bases). Per the germline V gene, CDR1 is SGHDT and CDR2 is YYEEEE. The V end was cut by 4 bases, the J end by 8 bases, with 12 bases between. This CDR3 is built from 13 residues. The CDR3 reads CASSVSGTGELFF. The CDR3 coding sequence is TGTGCCAGCAGCGTATCCGGGACTGGGGAGCTGTTTTTT.

This clone was seen more than once but under ten times. Additional DNA sequences in this sample encode the identical CDR3. J is TRBJ1-2 and V is TRBV12-3 or TRBV12-4, with TRBD1 matching over 8 bases. The V segment lost 6 bases and the J segment 7 bases; nucleotides outside the gene matches: 7. The CDR3 runs 13 residues. Here the CDR3 reads CASSPGQGGGYTF. In nucleotides, the CDR3 is TGTGCCAGCAGCCCTGGACAGGGAGGTGGCTACACCTTC.

The chain combines TRBV29-1 with TRBJ1-5; possibly TRBD1 for D (6 bases). CDR1 and CDR2 from the germline V gene are SQVTM and ANQGSEA. V was shortened by 4 bases and J by 4 bases, with 11 bases between the two germline ends. CDR3 length: 13 residues. CDR3 nucleotides: TGCAGCGTTGTGGAAACAGGGAATCAGCCCCAGCATTTT. It is translated as CSVVETGNQPQHF.